This TCR beta chain was retrieved from a study of T cell changes during pregnancy in multiple sclerosis (dated by TCRdb to between 2018 and 2021). At the level of the whole study: The study looked at changes in the T cell repertoire across pregnancy in women with multiple sclerosis.

V loses 1 base at its end and J loses 6 bases; junction bases beyond the gene matches: 2. The CDR3 has 14 amino acids, counting the end cysteine and phenylalanine. Of all the DNA, just the CDR3 is kept, 42 bases in frame from base 1. The CDR1 and CDR2 encoded by the germline V gene are MDHEN and SYDVKM. The method behind the library was the immunoSEQ multiplex PCR assay. TCRdb limited this immuneACCESS table to in-frame rearrangements with V and J called. A share of clones is missing; checked studies link under half to unresolved V genes, and the rest is unexplained. The sample data list more than 20,000 clones, and 80% to 95% of these were observed just once. The top ten clonotypes cover about 0.7% of the sample. This clone appeared a single time. What antigen it recognizes has not been identified. No base qualities exist here, and no much larger clone lies one base off it.

The material sequenced was CD4+ T cells from peripheral blood mononuclear cells, taken in the third trimester of pregnancy. This TCR came from a female donor with multiple sclerosis, enrolled in a pregnancy study. The rearrangement joined TRBV28 to TRBJ1-4, and TRBD1 matches 7 of the central bases. The DNA sequence is given as TGTGCCAGCAGTTTATATACAGGGGATGAAAAACTGTTTTTT. Its coded protein is CASSLYTGDEKLFF.